This T cell receptor (beta chain) was documented in a study of blood T cells in healthy people across ages. Findings and caveats of the study: Leaving the PBMCs unsorted stopped any conclusive comparison of naive versus antigen-experienced cells.

Turning to this clonotype: Its antigen is not known. The junction departs from germline at one end; a sequencing error may be responsible.

Alongside a J-beta primer mix, a sample-barcoded 5' primer served in a second PCR lasting roughly 7 to 12 cycles. Each cDNA molecule received a tag from a template-switch adaptor that had 12 random nucleotides. Paired-end reads containing CDR3 totaled no fewer than 2.5 million for each sample. TCRdb re-analysed the 5' RACE reads in MiXCR, keeping a single row per CDR3 protein. The table shows about 930,000 distinct CDR3 sequences, with approximately 32% occurring only once. These sequences were also reported in another study, on T cells of mothers and their children.

Sequenced: blood. The clonotype comes from a woman between 40 and 50 years old in good health.

The CDR3 sequence: CASSTHRGTGEPFF. In nucleotides, the CDR3 is TGTGCCAGCAGCACACACAGGGGAACCGGGGAGCCGTTTTTT. J is TRBJ2-2 and V is TRBV6-5; 7 positions agree with TRBD1. Germline CDR1 and CDR2: MNHEY and SVGAGI. CDR3 size: 14 residues.